This T cell receptor beta chain was sequenced in a study of cytomegalovirus exposure and HLA in healthy donors. Study-level points and caveats: Both high specificity and high sensitivity reportedly marked the classifier's diagnosis of cytomegalovirus status.

The method was immunoSEQ multiplex PCR; TCRdb's version includes in-frame clones alone and lacks a portion of them. Of some 45,000 clones listed, about 93% were seen once; the top ten hold 5.6%. This clone was seen just once. Antigen: not known. An approximately 130-subject validation cohort, separate from the approximately 670-subject first cohort, supplied the donors. The junction had 6 bases not matched to a gene; V was cut back by 7 bases and J by 6 bases. From germline, CDR1 is SGHDN and CDR2 FVKESK. This CDR3 spans 13 amino acids. The rearrangement links TRBV14 to TRBJ2-1, with 7 nucleotides matching TRBD2. The sequence came from a man aged 18-30 years in good health and CMV-seronegative. Sequenced: PBMCs. CDR3 DNA sequence: TGTGCCAGCACCCCAGGGAGGGGCAATGAGCAGTTCTTC. Protein sequence: CASTPGRGNEQFF. The full variable domain, with the rest looked up from reference TRBV14 and TRBJ2-1, is EAGVTQFPSHSVIEKGQTVTLRCDPISGHDNLYWYRRVMGKEIKFLLHFVKESKQDESGMPNNRFLAERTGGTYSTLKVQPAELEDSGVYFCASTPGRGNEQFFGPGTRLTVL.